This T cell receptor (beta chain) came from a study of CD8+CD57+ T cells in acquired aplastic anemia. Study context: Sorted CD4+ plus CD8+ cells gave DNA averaging roughly 3 ug.

This clonotype was observed at least ten times. Its target is not known. In germline, CDR1 is DFQATT, CDR2 SNEGSKA (reference sequence). The CDR3 consists of 14 residues. V was clipped by 1 base and J by 5 bases, with 12 bases between them. Sequenced patients had shown CD8+CD57+ cell expansion by flow cytometry. Severe acquired aplastic anemia was diagnosed in all patients. General study results and limits: Patients and controls shared just under 30 CD8+ CDR3 sequences. Between patients and controls, CD8+ Simpson's diversity did not vary significantly.

Genomic DNA, serving as template, underwent TCR beta VDJ and CDR3 profiling. TCRdb processed the reads anew with MiXCR; each CDR3 protein has one entry. The table lists 150,000 to 200,000 distinct CDR3 sequences, 48% of them singletons. The V and J genes are TRBV20-1 and TRBJ2-1; D unresolved. What was sequenced was sorted CD4+, CD8+, or CD8+CD57+ T cells (not recorded which) from PBMCs. The sequence was collected from a human donor with aplastic anemia. The CDR3: CSARGVRMDNEQFF. The CDR3 region has the DNA TGCAGTGCTAGAGGGGTCCGGATGGACAATGAGCAGTTCTTC.